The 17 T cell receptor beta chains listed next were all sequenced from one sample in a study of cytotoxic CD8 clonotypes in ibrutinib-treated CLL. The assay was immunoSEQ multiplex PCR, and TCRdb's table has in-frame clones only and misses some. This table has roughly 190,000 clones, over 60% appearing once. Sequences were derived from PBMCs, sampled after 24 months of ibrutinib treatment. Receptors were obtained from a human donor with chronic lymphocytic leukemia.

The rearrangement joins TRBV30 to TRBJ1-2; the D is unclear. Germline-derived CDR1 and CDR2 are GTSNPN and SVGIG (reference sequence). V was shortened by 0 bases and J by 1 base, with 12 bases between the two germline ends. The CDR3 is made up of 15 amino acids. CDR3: CAWSVSLTGNYGYTF. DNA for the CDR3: TGTGCCTGGAGTGTAAGCTTAACGGGTAACTATGGCTACACCTTC.

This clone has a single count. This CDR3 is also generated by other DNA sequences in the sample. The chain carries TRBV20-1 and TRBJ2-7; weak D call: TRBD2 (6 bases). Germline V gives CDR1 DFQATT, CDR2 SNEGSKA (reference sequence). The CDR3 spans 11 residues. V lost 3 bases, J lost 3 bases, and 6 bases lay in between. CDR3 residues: CSASGSYEQYF. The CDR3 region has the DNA TGCAGTGCTAGCGGGAGCTACGAGCAGTACTTC.

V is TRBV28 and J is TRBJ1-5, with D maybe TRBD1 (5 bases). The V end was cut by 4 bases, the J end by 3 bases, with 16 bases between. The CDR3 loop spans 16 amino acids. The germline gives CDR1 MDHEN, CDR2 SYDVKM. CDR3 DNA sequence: TGTGCCAGCAGTTCACGGGGGGGGACTATCAATCAGCCCCAGCATTTT. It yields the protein CASSSRGGTINQPQHF. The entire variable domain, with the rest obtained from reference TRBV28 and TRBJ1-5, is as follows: DVKVTQSSRYLVKRTGEKVFLECVQDMDHENMFWYRQDPGLGLRLIYFSYDVKMKEKGDIPEGYSVSREKKERFSLILESASTNQTSMYLCASSSRGGTINQPQHFGDGTRLSIL.

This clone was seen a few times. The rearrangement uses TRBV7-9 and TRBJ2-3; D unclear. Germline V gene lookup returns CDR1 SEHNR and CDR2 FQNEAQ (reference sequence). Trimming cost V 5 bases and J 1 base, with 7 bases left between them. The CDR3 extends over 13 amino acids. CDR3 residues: CASSVAGTDTQYF. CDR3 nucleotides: TGTGCCAGCAGCGTCGCAGGCACAGATACGCAGTATTTT.

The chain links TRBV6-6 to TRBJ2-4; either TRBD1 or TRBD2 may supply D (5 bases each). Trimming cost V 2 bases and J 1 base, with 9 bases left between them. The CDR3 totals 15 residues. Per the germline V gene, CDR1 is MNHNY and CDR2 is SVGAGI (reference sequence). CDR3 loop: CASSYEGFAKNIQYF. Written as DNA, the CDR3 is TGTGCCAGCAGTTACGAGGGGTTCGCCAAAAACATTCAGTACTTC.

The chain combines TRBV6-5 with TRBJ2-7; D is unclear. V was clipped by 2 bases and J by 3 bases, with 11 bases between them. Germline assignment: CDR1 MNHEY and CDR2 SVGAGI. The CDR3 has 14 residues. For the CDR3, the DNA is TGTGCCAGCAGTTACGGCAACGGATACTACGAGCAGTACTTC. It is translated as CASSYGNGYYEQYF.

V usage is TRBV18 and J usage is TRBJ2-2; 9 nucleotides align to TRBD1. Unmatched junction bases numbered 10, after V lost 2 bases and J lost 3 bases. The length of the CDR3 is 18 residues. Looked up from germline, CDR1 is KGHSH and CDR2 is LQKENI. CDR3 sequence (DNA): TGTGCCAGCTCACCAAGCTTACAGGGGGCGAGTCACACCGGGGAGCTGTTTTTT. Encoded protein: CASSPSLQGASHTGELFF.

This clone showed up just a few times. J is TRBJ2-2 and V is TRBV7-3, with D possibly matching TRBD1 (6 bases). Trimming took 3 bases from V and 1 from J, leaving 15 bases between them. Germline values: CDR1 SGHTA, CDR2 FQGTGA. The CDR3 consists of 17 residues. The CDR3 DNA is TGTGCCAGCAGCTTCACCAGGTGGGGGCGGAACACCGGGGAGCTGTTTTTT. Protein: CASSFTRWGRNTGELFF.

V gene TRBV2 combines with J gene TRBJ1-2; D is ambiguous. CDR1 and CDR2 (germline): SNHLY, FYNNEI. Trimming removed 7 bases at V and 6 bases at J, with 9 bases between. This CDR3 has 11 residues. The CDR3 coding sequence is TGTGCCAGCACAGTATGGAATGGCTACACCTTC. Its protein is CASTVWNGYTF.

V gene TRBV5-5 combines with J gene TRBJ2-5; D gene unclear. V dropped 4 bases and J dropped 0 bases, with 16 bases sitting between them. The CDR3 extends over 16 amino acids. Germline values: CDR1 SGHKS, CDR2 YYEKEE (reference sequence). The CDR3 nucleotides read TGTGCCAGCAGCCGAATGGGGTTCTTGTACCAAGAGACCCAGTACTTC. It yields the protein CASSRMGFLYQETQYF.

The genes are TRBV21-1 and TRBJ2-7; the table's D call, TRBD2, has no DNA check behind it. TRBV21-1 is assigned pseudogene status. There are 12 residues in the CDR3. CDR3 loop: CASSMCGYEQYF. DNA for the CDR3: TGTGCCAGCAGCATGTGCGGCTACGAGCAGTACTTC.

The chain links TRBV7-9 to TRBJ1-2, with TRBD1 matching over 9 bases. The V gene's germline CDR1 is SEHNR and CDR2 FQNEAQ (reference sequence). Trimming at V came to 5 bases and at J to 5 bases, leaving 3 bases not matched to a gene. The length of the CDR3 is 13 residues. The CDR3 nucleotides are TGTGCCAGCAGCGAAGGACAGGGGTATGGCTACACCTTC. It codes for CASSEGQGYGYTF. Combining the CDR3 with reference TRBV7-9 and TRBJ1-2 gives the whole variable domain DTGVSQNPRHKITKRGQNVTFRCDPISEHNRLYWYRQTLGQGPEFLTYFQNEAQLEKSRLLSDRFSAERPKGSFSTLEIQRTEQGDSAMYLCASSEGQGYGYTFGSGTRLTVV.

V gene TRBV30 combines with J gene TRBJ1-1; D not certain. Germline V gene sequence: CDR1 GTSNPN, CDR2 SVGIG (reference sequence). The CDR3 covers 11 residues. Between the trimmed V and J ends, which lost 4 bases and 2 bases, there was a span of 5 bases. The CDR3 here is CAWIGNTEAFF. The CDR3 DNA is TGTGCCTGGATTGGTAACACTGAAGCTTTCTTT.

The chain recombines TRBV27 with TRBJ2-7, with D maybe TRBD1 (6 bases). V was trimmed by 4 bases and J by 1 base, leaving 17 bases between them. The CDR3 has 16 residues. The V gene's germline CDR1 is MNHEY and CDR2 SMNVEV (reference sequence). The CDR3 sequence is CASSSSQGMRSYEQYF. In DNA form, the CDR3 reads TGTGCCAGCAGTTCCTCCCAGGGGATGAGGTCCTACGAGCAGTACTTC.

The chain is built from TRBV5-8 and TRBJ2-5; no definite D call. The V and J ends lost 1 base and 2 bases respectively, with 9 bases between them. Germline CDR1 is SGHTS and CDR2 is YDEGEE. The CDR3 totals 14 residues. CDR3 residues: CASSLMAVQETQYF. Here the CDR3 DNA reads TGTGCCAGCAGCTTGATGGCAGTACAAGAGACCCAGTACTTC.

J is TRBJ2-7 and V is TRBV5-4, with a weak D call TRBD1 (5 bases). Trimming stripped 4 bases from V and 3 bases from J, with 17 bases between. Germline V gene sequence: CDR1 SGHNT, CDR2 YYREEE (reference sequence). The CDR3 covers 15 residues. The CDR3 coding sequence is TGTGCCAGCAGCCCTGTGAGGCAGGGTAACTACGAGCAGTACTTC. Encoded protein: CASSPVRQGNYEQYF.

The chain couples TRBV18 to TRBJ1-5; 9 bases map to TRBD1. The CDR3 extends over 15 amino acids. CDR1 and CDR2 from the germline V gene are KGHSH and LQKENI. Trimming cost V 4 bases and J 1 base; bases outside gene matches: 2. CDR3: CASSLGQGSNQPQHF. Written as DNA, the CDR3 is TGTGCCAGCTCACTCGGACAGGGGAGCAATCAGCCCCAGCATTTT.